Sequencing of this T cell receptor (beta chain) was carried out in a study of regulatory T cells in long-lasting Graves disease. Comments on this clonotype: What it binds is not known.

The germline V gene has CDR1 SGHVS and CDR2 FQNEAQ. The CDR3 spans 15 residues. Study-level findings and limits: New patients shared 950 to 1,000 public clonotypes, fewer than the approximately 3,000 shared by persistent patients. Newly diagnosed Graves' patients had higher TCR diversity than persistent ones.

The TCR beta library used iRepertoire HTBI primers with Arm-PCR amplification of CDR3. TCRdb called the multiplex PCR reads again in MiXCR, with one record for every CDR3 protein. The repertoire has 500,000 to 700,000 distinct CDR3 sequences, roughly 15% of them found once; the top ten carry around 18%. Time point: newly diagnosed GD, antithyroid drugs for less than 3 months. From RNA extracted from PBMCs, the TCR library was made. These data also formed part of another study, on T cells in Graves' hyperthyroidism and ophthalmopathy. That work adds: Diagnosing involved the use of clinical symptoms, serum thyroxine and TRAb, thyroid ultrasound and orbital computed tomography.

The sequences come from peripheral blood mononuclear cells (PBMCs), collected at new diagnosis, from a patient treated with antithyroid drugs. The chain employs TRBV7-8 and TRBJ2-1; TRBD1 is a possible D gene (5 bases). The J call could be wrong; TRBJ2-5 is a better fit for the DNA end. The TCR sequence derives from a woman between 25 and 40 years old with Graves disease. CDR3 nucleotides: TGTGCCAGCAGTTCCCGACAGACACCCCAAGAGACCCAGTACTTC. This sequence encodes CASSSRQTPQETQYF.